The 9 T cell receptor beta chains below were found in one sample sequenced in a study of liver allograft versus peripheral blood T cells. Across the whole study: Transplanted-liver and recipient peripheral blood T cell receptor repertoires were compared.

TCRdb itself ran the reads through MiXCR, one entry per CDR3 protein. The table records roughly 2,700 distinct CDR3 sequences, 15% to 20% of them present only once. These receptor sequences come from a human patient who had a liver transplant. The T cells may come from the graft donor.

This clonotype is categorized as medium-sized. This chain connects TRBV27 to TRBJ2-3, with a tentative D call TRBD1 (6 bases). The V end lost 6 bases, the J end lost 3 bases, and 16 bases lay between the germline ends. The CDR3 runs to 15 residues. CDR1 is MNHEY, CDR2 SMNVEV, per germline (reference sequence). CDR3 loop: CASSVSGVETDTQYF. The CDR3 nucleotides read TGTGCCAGCAGCGTTTCAGGGGTTGAAACAGATACGCAGTATTTT.

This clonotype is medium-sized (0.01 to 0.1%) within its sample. The CDR3 coding sequence is TGTGCCAGCAGTATTCCGGACAGGGTAGGAGGAAACACCATATATTTT. Protein: CASSIPDRVGGNTIYF. The rearrangement joins TRBV28 to TRBJ1-3, with 8 nucleotides matching TRBD1. The CDR3 has 16 amino acids. J lost 4 bases, V lost 5 bases, and 10 bases had no gene match. Germline V gene lookup returns CDR1 MDHEN and CDR2 SYDVKM.

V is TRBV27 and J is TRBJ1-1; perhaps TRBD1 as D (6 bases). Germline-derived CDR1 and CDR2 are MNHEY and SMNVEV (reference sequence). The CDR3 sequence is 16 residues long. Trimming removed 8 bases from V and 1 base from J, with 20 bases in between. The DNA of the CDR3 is TGTGCCAGCCACCGTGGGGGGGGGGCCACGAACACTGAAGCTTTCTTT. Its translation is CASHRGGGATNTEAFF.

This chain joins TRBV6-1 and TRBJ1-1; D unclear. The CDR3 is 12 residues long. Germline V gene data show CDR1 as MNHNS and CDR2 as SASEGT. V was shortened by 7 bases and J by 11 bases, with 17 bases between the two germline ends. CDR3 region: CASILSTLGAFF. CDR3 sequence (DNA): TGTGCCAGCATTCTTAGTACCTTGGGGGCTTTCTTT.

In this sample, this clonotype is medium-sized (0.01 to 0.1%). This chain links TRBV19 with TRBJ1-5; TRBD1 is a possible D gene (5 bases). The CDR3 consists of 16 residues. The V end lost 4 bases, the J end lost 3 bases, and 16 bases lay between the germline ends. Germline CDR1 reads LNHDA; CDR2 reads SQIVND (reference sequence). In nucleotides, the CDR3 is TGTGCCAGTAGTACAATAGGGGCGGGGGACAATCAGCCCCAGCATTTT. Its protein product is CASSTIGAGDNQPQHF.

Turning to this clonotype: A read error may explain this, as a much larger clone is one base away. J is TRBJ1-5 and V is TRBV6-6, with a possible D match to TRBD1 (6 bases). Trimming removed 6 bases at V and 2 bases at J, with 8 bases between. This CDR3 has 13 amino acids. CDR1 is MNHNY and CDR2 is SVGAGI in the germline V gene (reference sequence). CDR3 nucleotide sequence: TGTGCCAGCAGGGGGGCTGGCAATCAGCCCCAGCATTTT. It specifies CASRGAGNQPQHF.

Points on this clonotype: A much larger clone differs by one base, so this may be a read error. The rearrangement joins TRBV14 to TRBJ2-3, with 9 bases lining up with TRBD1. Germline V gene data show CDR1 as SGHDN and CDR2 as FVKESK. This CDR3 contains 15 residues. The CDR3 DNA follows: TGTGCCAGCAACCAACCCACAGGGGGCCCAGATACGCAGTATTTT. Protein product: CASNQPTGGPDTQYF.

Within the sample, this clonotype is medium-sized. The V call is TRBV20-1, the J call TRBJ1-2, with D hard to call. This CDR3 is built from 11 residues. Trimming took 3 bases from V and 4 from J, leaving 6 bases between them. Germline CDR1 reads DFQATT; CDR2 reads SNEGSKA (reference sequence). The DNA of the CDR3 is TGCAGTGCTAGGTACCTCTATGGCTACACCTTC. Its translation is CSARYLYGYTF.

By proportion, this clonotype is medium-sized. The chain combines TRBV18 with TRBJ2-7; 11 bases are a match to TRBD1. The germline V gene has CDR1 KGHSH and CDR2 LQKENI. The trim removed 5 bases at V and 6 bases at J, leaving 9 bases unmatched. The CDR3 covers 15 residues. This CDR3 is CASSDGTGGFFEQYF. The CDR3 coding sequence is TGTGCCAGCTCAGACGGGACAGGGGGTTTTTTCGAGCAGTACTTC.